The clone carrying this T cell receptor (beta chain) was detected a few times. Its antigen remains unknown. These data belong to a study of T cells after yellow fever vaccination. Points from the study as a whole: Post-booster repertoires contained most primary-vaccination clones again (around 97% CD4, less than 90% CD8). Only a small proportion of the clonotypes turned up in both the CD4 and the CD8 compartments, likely arising from convergent recombination. The secondary response was weaker, and its peak arrived faster, on day 5 versus 15.

5'RACE template switching added a universal primer site and UMIs to TCR cDNA. TCRdb ran MiXCR on the 5' RACE reads and lists one entry per CDR3 protein. The table has approximately 250,000 distinct CDR3 sequences, over 4.5% seen once. J was trimmed by 3 bases and V by 4 bases; bases with no gene match: 7. The CDR3 runs to 15 residues. CDR1 is SGHRS, CDR2 YFSETQ, per germline. The V gene is TRBV5-1, the J gene TRBJ2-3; 8 nucleotides match TRBD1. This sequence was found in a young man who received the YFV17D yellow fever vaccine. Here the sequenced sample was CD4+ T cells sorted from PBMCs, taken on the day of the yellow fever booster vaccination. The CDR3, as DNA: TGCGCCAGCAGCCTTCGGACAGGGCAAACAGATACGCAGTATTTT. Encoded protein: CASSLRTGQTDTQYF.